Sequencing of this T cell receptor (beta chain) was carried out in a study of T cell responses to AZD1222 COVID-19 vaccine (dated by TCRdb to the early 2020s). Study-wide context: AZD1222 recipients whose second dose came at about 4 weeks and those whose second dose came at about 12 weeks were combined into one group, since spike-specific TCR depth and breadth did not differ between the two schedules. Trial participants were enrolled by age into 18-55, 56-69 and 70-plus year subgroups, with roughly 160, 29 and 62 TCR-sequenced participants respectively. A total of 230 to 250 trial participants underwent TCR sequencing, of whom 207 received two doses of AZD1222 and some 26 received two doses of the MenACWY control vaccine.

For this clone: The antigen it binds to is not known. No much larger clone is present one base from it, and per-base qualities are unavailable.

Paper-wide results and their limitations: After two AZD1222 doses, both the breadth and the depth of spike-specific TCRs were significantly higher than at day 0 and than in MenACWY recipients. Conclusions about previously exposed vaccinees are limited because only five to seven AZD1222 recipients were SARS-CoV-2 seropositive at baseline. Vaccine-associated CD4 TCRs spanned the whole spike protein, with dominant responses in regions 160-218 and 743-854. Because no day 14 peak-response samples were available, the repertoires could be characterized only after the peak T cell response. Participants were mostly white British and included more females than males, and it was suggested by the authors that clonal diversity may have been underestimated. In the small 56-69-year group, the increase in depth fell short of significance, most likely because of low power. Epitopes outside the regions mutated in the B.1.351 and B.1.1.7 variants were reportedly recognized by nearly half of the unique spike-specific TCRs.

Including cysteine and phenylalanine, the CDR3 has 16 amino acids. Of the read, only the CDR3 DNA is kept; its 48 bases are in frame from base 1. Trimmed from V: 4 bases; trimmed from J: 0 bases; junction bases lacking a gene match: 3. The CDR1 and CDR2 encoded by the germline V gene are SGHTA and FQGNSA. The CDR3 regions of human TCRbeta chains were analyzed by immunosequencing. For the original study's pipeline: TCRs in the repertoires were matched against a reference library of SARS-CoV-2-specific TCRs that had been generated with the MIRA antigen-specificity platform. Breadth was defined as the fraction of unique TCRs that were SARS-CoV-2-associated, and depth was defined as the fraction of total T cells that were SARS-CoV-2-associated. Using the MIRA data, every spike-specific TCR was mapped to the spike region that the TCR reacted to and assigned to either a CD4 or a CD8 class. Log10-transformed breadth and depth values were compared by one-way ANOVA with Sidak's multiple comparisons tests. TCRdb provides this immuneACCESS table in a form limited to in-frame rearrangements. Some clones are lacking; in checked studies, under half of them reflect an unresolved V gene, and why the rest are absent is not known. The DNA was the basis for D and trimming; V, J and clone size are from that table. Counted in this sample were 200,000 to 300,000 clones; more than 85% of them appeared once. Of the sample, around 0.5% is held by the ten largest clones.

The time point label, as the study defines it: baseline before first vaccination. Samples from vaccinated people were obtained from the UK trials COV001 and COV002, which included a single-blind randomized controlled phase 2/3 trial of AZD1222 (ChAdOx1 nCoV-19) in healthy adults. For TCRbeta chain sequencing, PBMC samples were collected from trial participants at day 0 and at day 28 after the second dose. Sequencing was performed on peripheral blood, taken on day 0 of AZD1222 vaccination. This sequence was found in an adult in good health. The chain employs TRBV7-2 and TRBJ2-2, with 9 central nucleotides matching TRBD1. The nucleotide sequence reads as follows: TGTGCCAGCAGCTGGACAGGGGACCCGAACACCGGGGAGCTGTTTTTT. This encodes CASSWTGDPNTGELFF.